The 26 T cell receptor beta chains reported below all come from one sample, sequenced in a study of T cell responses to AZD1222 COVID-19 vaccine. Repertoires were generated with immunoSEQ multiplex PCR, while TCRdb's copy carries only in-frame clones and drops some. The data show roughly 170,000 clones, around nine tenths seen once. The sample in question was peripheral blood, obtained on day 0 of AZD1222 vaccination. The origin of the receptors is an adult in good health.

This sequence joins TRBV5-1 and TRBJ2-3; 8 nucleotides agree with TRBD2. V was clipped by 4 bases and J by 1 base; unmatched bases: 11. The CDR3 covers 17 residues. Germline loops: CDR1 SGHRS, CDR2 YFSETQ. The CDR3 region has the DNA TGCGCCAGCAGCCAATCTTCCGGCGGGGGGCGCACAGATACGCAGTATTTT. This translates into CASSQSSGGGRTDTQYF.

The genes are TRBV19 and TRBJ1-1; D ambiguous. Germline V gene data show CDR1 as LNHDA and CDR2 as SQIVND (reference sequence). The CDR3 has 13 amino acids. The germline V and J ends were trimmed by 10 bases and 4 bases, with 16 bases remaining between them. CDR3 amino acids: CATVWARGTEAFF. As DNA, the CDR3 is TGTGCCACCGTGTGGGCCCGTGGCACTGAAGCTTTCTTT.

The CDR3 protein is CASSFPGGGTDTQYF. The CDR3 DNA reads as TGTGCCAGCAGTTTCCCAGGGGGCGGCACAGATACGCAGTATTTT. V usage is TRBV28 and J usage is TRBJ2-3; TRBD1 matches 8 bases. CDR3 length: 15 residues. CDR1 is MDHEN, CDR2 SYDVKM, per germline. V lost 3 bases and J lost 1; bases outside the gene matches: 3.

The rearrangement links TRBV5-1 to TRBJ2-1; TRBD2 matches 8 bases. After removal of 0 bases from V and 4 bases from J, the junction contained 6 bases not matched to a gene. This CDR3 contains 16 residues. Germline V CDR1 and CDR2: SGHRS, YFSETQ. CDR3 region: CASSLEPAGVYNEQFF. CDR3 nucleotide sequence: TGCGCCAGCAGCTTGGAGCCAGCGGGGGTTTACAATGAGCAGTTCTTC.

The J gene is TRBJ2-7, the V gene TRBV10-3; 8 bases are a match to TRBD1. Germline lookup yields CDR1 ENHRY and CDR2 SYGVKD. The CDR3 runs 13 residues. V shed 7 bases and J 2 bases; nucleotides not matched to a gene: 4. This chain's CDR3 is CAINRQGTYEQYF. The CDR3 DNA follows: TGTGCCATCAACCGACAGGGGACCTACGAGCAGTACTTC.

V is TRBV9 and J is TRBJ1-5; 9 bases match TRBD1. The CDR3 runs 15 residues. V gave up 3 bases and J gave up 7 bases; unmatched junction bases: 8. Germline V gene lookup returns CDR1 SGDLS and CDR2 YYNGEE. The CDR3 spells CASSEQGAVGQPQHF. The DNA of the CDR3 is TGTGCCAGCAGCGAACAGGGGGCGGTTGGCCAGCCCCAGCATTTT.

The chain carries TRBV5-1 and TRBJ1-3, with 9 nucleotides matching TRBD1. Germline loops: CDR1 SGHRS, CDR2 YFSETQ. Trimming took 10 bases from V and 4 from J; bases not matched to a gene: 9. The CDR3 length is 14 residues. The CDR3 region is CAAPPTGGGNTIYF. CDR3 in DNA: TGCGCCGCCCCCCCGACAGGGGGAGGAAACACCATATATTTT.

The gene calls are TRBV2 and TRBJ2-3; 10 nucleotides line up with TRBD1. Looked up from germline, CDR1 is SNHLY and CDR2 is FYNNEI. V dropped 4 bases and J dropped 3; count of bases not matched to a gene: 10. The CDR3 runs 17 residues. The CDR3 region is CASSVDVGQGMTDTQYF. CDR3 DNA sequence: TGTGCCAGCAGTGTCGACGTGGGACAGGGGATGACAGATACGCAGTATTTT.

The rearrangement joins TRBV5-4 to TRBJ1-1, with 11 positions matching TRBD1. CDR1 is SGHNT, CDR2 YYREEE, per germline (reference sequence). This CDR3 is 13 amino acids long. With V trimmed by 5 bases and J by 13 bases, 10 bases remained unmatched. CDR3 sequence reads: CASRPGQGASIFF. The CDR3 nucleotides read TGTGCCAGCAGACCAGGACAGGGGGCGTCTATTTTCTTT.

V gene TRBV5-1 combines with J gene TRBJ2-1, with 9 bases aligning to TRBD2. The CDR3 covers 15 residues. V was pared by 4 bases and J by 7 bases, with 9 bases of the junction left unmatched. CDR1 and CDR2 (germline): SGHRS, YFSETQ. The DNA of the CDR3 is TGCGCCAGCAGCGAGACGACTAGCGGTACTAATGAGCAGTTCTTC. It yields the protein CASSETTSGTNEQFF.

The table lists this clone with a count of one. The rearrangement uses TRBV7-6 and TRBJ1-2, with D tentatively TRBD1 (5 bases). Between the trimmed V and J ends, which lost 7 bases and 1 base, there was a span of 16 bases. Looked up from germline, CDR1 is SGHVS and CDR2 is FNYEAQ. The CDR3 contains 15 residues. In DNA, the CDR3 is TGTGCCAGCACCTCCCGGGGACTTCTTAACTATGGCTACACCTTC. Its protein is CASTSRGLLNYGYTF.

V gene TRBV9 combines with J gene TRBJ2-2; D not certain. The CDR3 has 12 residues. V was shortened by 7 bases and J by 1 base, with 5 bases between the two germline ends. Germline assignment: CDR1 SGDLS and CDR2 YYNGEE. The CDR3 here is CASGENTGELFF. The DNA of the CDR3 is TGTGCCAGCGGTGAGAACACCGGGGAGCTGTTTTTT.

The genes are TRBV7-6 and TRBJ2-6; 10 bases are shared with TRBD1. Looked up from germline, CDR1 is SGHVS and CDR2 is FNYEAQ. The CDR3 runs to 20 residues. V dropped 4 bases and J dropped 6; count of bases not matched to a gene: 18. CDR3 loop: CASSSTGTGVILGEANVLTF. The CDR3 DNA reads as TGTGCCAGCAGCTCCACCGGGACAGGGGTGATCCTCGGTGAGGCCAACGTCCTGACTTTC.

The CDR3 is CASSARGAEDTEAFF. CDR3 DNA: TGTGCCAGCTCAGCCCGGGGGGCTGAGGACACTGAAGCTTTCTTT. This chain links TRBV18 with TRBJ1-1, with D perhaps matching TRBD1 (6 bases). The CDR3 extends over 15 amino acids. CDR1 is KGHSH and CDR2 is LQKENI in the germline V gene. Deletions cut 5 bases from V and 3 bases from J, with 16 bases between. Full variable domain (missing parts from reference TRBV18 and TRBJ1-1): NAGVMQNPRHLVRRRGQEARLRCSPMKGHSHVYWYRQLPEEGLKFMVYLQKENIIDESGMPKERFSAEFPKEGPSILRIQQVVRGDSAAYFCASSARGAEDTEAFFGQGTRLTVV.

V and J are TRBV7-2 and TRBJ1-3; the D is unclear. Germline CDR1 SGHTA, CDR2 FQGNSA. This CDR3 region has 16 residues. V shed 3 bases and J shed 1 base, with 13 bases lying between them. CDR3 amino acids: CASSLGPQVSGNTIYF. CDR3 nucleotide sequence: TGTGCCAGCAGCTTGGGCCCTCAGGTGTCTGGAAACACCATATATTTT.

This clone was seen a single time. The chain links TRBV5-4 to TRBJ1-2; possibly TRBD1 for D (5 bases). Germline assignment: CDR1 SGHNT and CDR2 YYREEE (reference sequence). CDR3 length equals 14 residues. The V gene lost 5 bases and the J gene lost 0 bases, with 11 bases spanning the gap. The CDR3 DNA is TGTGCCAGCAGTCGGGACGGAGCTAACTATGGCTACACCTTC. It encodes CASSRDGANYGYTF.

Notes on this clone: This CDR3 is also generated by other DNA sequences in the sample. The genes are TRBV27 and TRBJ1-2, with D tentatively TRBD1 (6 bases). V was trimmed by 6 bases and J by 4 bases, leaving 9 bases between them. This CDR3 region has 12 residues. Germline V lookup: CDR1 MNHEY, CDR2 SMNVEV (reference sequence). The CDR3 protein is CASSSTGYGYTF. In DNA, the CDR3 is TGTGCCAGCAGCTCGACAGGCTATGGCTACACCTTC.

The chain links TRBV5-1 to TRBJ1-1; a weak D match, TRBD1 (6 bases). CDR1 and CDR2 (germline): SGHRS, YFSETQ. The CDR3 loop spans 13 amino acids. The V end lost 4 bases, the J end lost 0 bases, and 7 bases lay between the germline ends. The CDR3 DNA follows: TGCGCCAGCAGCCGGGACATGAACACTGAAGCTTTCTTT. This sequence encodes CASSRDMNTEAFF.

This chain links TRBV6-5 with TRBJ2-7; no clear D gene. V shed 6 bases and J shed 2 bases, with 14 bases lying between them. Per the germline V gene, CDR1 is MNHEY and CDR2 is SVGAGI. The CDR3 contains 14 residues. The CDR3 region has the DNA TGTGCCAGCAGGTCCGATGGGCCAGCCTACGAGCAGTACTTC. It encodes CASRSDGPAYEQYF.

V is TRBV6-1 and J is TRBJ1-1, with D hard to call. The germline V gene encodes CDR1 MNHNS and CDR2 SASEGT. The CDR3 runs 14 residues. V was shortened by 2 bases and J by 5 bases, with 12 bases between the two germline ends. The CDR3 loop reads CASSEYWGRTEAFF. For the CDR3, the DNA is TGTGCCAGCAGTGAATATTGGGGAAGGACTGAAGCTTTCTTT.

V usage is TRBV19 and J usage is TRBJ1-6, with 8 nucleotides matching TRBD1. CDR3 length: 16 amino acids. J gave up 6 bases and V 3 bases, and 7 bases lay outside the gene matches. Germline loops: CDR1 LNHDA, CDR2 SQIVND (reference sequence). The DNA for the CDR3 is TGTGCCAGTAGTATGGCTACTGGACAGGGTAATTCACCCCTCCACTTT. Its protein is CASSMATGQGNSPLHF.

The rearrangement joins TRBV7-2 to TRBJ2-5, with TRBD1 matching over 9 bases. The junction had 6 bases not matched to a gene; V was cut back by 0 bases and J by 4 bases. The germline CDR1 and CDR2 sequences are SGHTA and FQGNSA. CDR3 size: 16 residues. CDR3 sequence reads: CASSLAANRGLETQYF. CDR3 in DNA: TGTGCCAGCAGCTTAGCGGCTAACAGGGGGCTAGAGACCCAGTACTTC.

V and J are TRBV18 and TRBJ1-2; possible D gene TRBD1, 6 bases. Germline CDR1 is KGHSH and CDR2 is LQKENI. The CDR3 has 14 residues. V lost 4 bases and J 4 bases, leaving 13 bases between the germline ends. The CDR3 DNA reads TGTGCCAGCTCACGACGGACAGCAATCTATGGCTACACCTTC. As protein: CASSRRTAIYGYTF.

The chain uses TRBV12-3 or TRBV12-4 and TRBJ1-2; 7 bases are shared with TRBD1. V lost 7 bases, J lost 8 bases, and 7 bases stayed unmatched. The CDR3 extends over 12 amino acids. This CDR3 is CASTQGVSGYTF. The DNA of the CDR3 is TGTGCCAGCACTCAGGGGGTCTCGGGCTACACCTTC.

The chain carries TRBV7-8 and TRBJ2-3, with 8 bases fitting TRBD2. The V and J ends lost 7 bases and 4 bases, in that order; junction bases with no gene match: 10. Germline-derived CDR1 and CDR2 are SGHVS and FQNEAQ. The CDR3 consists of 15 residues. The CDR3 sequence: CASNLVGGAADTQYF. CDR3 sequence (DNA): TGTGCCAGCAACCTGGTCGGGGGGGCGGCAGATACGCAGTATTTT.

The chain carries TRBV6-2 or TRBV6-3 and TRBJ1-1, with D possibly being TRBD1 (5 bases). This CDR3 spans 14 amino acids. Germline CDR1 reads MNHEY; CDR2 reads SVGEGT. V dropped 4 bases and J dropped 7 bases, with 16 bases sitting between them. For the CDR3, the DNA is TGTGCCAGCAGTTCTAGGGGTCGCGTAGGTGAAGCTTTCTTT. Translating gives CASSSRGRVGEAFF.